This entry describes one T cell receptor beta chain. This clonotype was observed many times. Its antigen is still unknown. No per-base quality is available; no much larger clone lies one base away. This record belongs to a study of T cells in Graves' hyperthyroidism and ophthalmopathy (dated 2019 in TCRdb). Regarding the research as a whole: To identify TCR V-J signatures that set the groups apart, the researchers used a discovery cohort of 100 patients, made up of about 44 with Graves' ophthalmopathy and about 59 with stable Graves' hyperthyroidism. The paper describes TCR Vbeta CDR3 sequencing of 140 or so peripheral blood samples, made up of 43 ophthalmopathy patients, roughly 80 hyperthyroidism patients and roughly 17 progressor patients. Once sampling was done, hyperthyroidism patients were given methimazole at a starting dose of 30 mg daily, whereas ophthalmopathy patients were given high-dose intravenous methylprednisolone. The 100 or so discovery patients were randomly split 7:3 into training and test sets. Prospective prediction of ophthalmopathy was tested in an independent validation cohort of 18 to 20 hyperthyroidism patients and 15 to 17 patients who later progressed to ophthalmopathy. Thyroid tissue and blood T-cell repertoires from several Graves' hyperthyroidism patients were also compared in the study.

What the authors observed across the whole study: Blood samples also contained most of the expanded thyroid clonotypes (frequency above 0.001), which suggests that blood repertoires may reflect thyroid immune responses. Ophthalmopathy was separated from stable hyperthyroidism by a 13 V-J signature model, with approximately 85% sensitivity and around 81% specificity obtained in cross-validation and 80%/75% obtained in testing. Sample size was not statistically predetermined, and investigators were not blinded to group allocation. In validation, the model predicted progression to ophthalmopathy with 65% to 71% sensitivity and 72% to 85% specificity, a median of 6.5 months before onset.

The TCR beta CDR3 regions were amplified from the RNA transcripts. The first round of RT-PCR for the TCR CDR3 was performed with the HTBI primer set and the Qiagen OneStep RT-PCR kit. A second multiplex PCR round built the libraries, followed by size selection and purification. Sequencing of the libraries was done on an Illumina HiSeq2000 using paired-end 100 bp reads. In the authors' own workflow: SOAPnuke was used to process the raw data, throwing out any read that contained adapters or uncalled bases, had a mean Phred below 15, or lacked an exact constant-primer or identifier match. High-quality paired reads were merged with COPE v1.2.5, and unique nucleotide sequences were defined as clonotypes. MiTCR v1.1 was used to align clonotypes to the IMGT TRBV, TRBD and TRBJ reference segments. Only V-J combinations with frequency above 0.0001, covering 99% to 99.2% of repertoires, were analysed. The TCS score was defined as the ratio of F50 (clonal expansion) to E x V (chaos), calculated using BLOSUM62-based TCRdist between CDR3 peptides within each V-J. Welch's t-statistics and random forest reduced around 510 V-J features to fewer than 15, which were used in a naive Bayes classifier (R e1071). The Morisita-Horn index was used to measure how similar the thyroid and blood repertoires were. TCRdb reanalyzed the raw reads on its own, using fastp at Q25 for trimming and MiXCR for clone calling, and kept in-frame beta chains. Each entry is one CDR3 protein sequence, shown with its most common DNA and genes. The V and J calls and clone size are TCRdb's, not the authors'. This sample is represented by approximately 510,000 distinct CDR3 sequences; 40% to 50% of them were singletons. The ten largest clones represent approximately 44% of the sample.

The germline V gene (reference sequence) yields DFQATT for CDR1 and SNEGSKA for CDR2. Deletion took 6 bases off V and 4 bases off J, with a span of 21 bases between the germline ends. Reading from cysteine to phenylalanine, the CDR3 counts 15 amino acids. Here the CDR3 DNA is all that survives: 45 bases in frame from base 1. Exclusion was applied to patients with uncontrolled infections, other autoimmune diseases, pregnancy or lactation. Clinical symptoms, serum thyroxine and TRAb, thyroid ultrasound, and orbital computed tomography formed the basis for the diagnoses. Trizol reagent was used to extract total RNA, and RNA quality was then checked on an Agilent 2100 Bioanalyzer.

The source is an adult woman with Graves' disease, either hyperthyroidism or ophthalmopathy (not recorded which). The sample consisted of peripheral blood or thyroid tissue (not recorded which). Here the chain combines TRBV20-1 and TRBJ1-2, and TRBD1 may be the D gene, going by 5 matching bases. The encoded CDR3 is CSASGDAAKPYGYTF. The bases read TGCAGTGCCTCGGGGGATGCAGCGAAACCCTATGGCTACACCTTC.